This T cell receptor beta chain was obtained from a study of technical replicates of blood from four donors. The germline V gene encodes CDR1 SGHNT and CDR2 YYREEE (reference sequence). The CDR3 is 15 amino acids. The V end was cut by 4 bases, the J end by 0 bases, with 13 bases between. Data came from immunoSEQ multiplex PCR; TCRdb stores just in-frame clones and leaves some out. The sample holds 85,000 to 100,000 clones, around 95% seen once. V usage is TRBV5-4 and J usage is TRBJ2-5, with TRBD2 as a possible D gene (6 bases). The material sequenced was T cells isolated from PBMCs. The TCR sequence derives from a human donor in good health. In DNA, the CDR3 is TGTGCCAGCAGCAGGGCGAGGGACTACCAAGAGACCCAGTACTTC. Amino acids: CASSRARDYQETQYF.